One sample yielded the 22 T cell receptor beta chains listed below, sequenced in a study of T cell repertoires in cytomegalovirus infection. TCRdb re-called the reads with MiXCR, one entry per CDR3 protein. The sample yields 650,000 to 900,000 distinct CDR3 sequences, 25% to 35% seen once. No antigen has been assigned to these receptors. The sample here was cultured CD8+ T cells from PBMCs, taken from culture after CMV antigen stimulation. The receptors shown here come from a human donor in good health (CMV status not recorded). Some clones in this sample may be carry-over from other donors' samples.

The rearrangement uses TRBV7-6 and TRBJ1-4, with 7 bases lining up with TRBD1. CDR3 length equals 14 residues. J was trimmed by 8 bases and V by 5 bases; bases with no gene match: 8. Germline V gene sequence: CDR1 SGHVS, CDR2 FNYEAQ. In DNA, the CDR3 is TGTGCCAGCAGCGGTAGAAGGGGGCGAGAAAAACTGTTTTTT. Translation gives CASSGRRGREKLFF.

This clonotype was found many times. This chain links TRBV7-2 with TRBJ2-7, with TRBD1 identical over 10 bases. Germline-derived CDR1 and CDR2 are SGHTA and FQGNSA. CDR3 length equals 14 residues. The V and J ends lost 4 bases and 3 bases, in that order; junction bases with no gene match: 3. CDR3 DNA sequence: TGTGCCAGCAGCTCCGGGACAGGGGTCTACGAGCAGTACTTC. Its translation is CASSSGTGVYEQYF.

This clonotype has ten or more counts. The chain joins TRBV6-6 to TRBJ2-2; the match to TRBD2 covers 11 bases. The V gene end was trimmed by 0 bases and the J gene end by 6 bases; junction bases not matched to a gene: 6. The length of the CDR3 is 17 residues. Germline loops: CDR1 MNHNY, CDR2 SVGAGI (reference sequence). The CDR3 DNA is TGTGCCAGCAGTTACTCGGTAGCGGGGGGGCTAGCCGGGGAGCTGTTTTTT. This sequence encodes CASSYSVAGGLAGELFF.

A few counts support this clonotype. This chain links TRBV7-6 with TRBJ1-6; no firm D call. Trimming left V 4 bases short and J 5 bases short, with 15 bases between. This CDR3 region has 16 residues. Germline CDR1 reads SGHVS; CDR2 reads FNYEAQ. The CDR3 here is CASSSNGRGHNSPLHF. CDR3 nucleotides: TGTGCCAGCAGCTCCAACGGGAGAGGGCATAATTCACCCCTCCACTTT.

This clonotype was seen ten or more times. The V call is TRBV7-9, the J call TRBJ2-7, with TRBD1 as a possible D gene (5 bases). Germline V gives CDR1 SEHNR, CDR2 FQNEAQ (reference sequence). Trimming cost V 3 bases and J 2 bases, with 5 bases left between them. The CDR3 runs 12 residues. CDR3: CASSLTAYEQYF. The CDR3 DNA reads as TGTGCCAGCAGCTTGACAGCCTACGAGCAGTACTTC.

The J gene is TRBJ2-7, the V gene TRBV6-6, with TRBD2 identical over 8 bases. Germline V lookup: CDR1 MNHNY, CDR2 SVGAGI (reference sequence). The CDR3 consists of 15 residues. V lost 5 bases to trimming and J lost 1 base; unmatched junction nucleotides: 7. The CDR3, as DNA: TGTGCCAGCAGTCCTAAGCGGGGGATATCCTACGAGCAGTACTTC. Its protein is CASSPKRGISYEQYF.

This clonotype occurred a few times. This chain links TRBV10-2 with TRBJ1-4, with 7 bases fitting TRBD1. Trimming removed 6 bases from V and 3 bases from J; junction bases left unmatched: 4. CDR3 length: 14 amino acids. CDR1 is WSHSY and CDR2 is SAAADI in the germline V gene. In nucleotides, the CDR3 is TGCGCCAGCAGGGGACAGTCCTCTAATGAAAAACTGTTTTTT. Translation: CASRGQSSNEKLFF.

This clonotype was detected many times. The V call is TRBV7-8, the J call TRBJ1-1, with D unresolved. CDR1 and CDR2 from the germline V gene are SGHVS and FQNEAQ. CDR3 length: 12 residues. V was trimmed by 5 bases and J by 6 bases, leaving 10 bases between them. CDR3 bases: TGTGCCAGCAGCACGGGTTCCTCTGAAGCTTTCTTT. This sequence encodes CASSTGSSEAFF.

The rearrangement joins TRBV6-2 or TRBV6-3 to TRBJ1-1, with TRBD1 identical over 8 bases. The J segment lost 4 bases and the V segment lost 4 bases, leaving 8 bases of the junction unmatched. The CDR3 length is 15 residues. Germline assignment: CDR1 MNHEY and CDR2 SVGEGT. The CDR3 loop is CASSLTGAGGTEAFF. The CDR3 coding sequence is TGTGCCAGCAGTTTGACAGGGGCAGGCGGCACTGAAGCTTTCTTT.

The chain is built from TRBV5-8 and TRBJ2-3, with D perhaps matching TRBD1 (5 bases). Looked up from germline, CDR1 is SGHTS and CDR2 is YDEGEE. V was cut by 4 bases and J by 0 bases, with 24 bases left in between. The CDR3 has 19 residues. CDR3 in DNA: TGTGCCAGCAGCCAAGGGGTAGCAGCGATCCTGAGTAGCACAGATACGCAGTATTTT. It codes for CASSQGVAAILSSTDTQYF.

This chain joins TRBV10-3 and TRBJ2-3; the D is unclear. CDR1 and CDR2 (germline): ENHRY, SYGVKD. Trimming removed 2 bases at V and 2 bases at J, with 5 bases between. The CDR3 has 13 amino acids. The CDR3 DNA reads as TGTGCCATCAGTGAGCTCAACACAGATACGCAGTATTTT. It specifies CAISELNTDTQYF.

The chain carries TRBV14 and TRBJ1-2, with D uncertain. CDR3 size: 15 residues. Per the germline V gene, CDR1 is SGHDN and CDR2 is FVKESK. The V end lost 1 base, the J end lost 4 bases, and 13 bases lay between the germline ends. DNA of the CDR3: TGTGCCAGCAGCCAAGTAGCTCCCTCTGCCTATGGCTACACCTTC. This translates into CASSQVAPSAYGYTF.

This clonotype was seen at least ten times. The chain couples TRBV4-1 to TRBJ1-1; D remains ambiguous. CDR3 length: 14 residues. V lost 4 bases, J lost 4 bases, and 13 bases lay in between. Germline CDR1 and CDR2: MGHRA and YSYEKL. The CDR3 DNA is TGCGCCAGCAGCCCTTCCCGTGGCGGCACTGAAGCTTTCTTT. As protein: CASSPSRGGTEAFF.

This clonotype was seen more than once but under ten times. V usage is TRBV6-5 and J usage is TRBJ2-4; D is possibly TRBD2 (5 bases). The CDR3 has 13 amino acids. V shed 6 bases and J shed 2 bases, with 8 bases lying between them. Germline V gene data show CDR1 as MNHEY and CDR2 as SVGAGI. The DNA of the CDR3 is TGTGCCAGCAGCCCGGGAACCAAAAACATTCAGTACTTC. Residues: CASSPGTKNIQYF.

The chain couples TRBV4-3 to TRBJ2-7; a weak D match, TRBD1 (6 bases). CDR1 LGHNA and CDR2 YSLEER come from the germline V gene. V was pared by 0 bases and J by 1 base, with 7 bases between. This CDR3 is built from 14 residues. The CDR3 sequence is CASSQDRGSYEQYV. The CDR3 DNA follows: TGCGCCAGCAGCCAAGATAGGGGGTCCTACGAGCAGTACGTC.

This clonotype was detected many times. The chain links TRBV7-8 to TRBJ2-1; D remains ambiguous. The V end lost 5 bases, the J end lost 3 bases, and 11 bases lay between the germline ends. The germline gives CDR1 SGHVS, CDR2 FQNEAQ. The CDR3 length is 14 residues. DNA of the CDR3: TGTGCCAGCAGCCCCTCCGGGCGCTACAATGAGCAGTTCTTC. Protein sequence: CASSPSGRYNEQFF. Looking up the rest from reference TRBV7-8 and TRBJ2-1 gives the full variable domain: GAGVSQSPRYKVAKRGQDVALRCDPISGHVSLFWYQQALGQGPEFLTYFQNEAQLDKSGLPSDRFFAERPEGSVSTLKIQRTQQEDSAVYLCASSPSGRYNEQFFGPGTRLTVL.

A single count supports this clonotype. CDR3 sequence (DNA): TGCAGTGCTAGCGATAAGGCCACTGAAGCTTTCTTT. The encoded protein is CSASDKATEAFF. V gene TRBV20-1 combines with J gene TRBJ1-1, with D hard to call. CDR1 and CDR2 (germline): DFQATT, SNEGSKA (reference sequence). The V gene lost 3 bases and the J gene lost 4 bases, with 9 bases spanning the gap. This CDR3 comprises 12 residues.

This clonotype was seen only a few times. V is TRBV7-9 and J is TRBJ1-4, with D possibly being TRBD1 (6 bases). Germline values: CDR1 SEHNR, CDR2 FQNEAQ (reference sequence). Trimming removed 2 bases at V and 4 bases at J, with 17 bases between. CDR3 size: 17 residues. CDR3 in amino acids: CASSLTGRGAGNEKLFF. CDR3 coding DNA: TGTGCCAGCAGCTTAACAGGGCGAGGGGCTGGTAATGAAAAACTGTTTTTT.

The sample holds many counts of this clonotype. V and J are TRBV7-9 and TRBJ2-1, with 14 bases that match TRBD2. V shed 5 bases and J 13 bases; nucleotides not matched to a gene: 4. Germline CDR1 reads SEHNR; CDR2 reads FQNEAQ (reference sequence). CDR3 length equals 13 residues. Written as DNA, the CDR3 is TGTGCCAGCAGCCCTGGACTAGCGGGGGGCCAGTTCTTC. Encoded protein: CASSPGLAGGQFF. The complete variable domain, with remaining parts taken from reference TRBV7-9 and TRBJ2-1, reads DTGVSQNPRHKITKRGQNVTFRCDPISEHNRLYWYRQTLGQGPEFLTYFQNEAQLEKSRLLSDRFSAERPKGSFSTLEIQRTEQGDSAMYLCASSPGLAGGQFFGPGTRLTVL.

Points on this clonotype: The junction differs from germline at one of its ends, possibly a read error. The gene calls are TRBV4-1 and TRBJ1-2; possibly TRBD1 for D (5 bases). The CDR3 contains 14 residues. CDR1 and CDR2 (germline): MGHRA, YSYEKL. In DNA form, the CDR3 reads TGTGCCAGCAGCCACCTCGGGACCGGCTATGGCTACACCTTC. Residues: CASSHLGTGYGYTF.

The chain has TRBV20-1 and TRBJ2-7; weak D call: TRBD1 (6 bases). The CDR3 loop spans 16 amino acids. Germline V gene lookup returns CDR1 DFQATT and CDR2 SNEGSKA (reference sequence). The ends were cut back, 6 bases at V and 1 base at J, with 22 bases in the middle. The CDR3 sequence: CSALEIVTGLSYEQYV. DNA for the CDR3: TGCAGTGCCCTAGAGATAGTGACAGGCCTTTCCTACGAGCAGTACGTC.

This clonotype was recorded many times. This chain connects TRBV7-8 to TRBJ2-7; TRBD1 aligns across 8 bases. Losses at the gene ends were 1 base for V and 3 bases for J; bases not matched to a gene: 5. Germline CDR1 is SGHVS and CDR2 is FQNEAQ. This CDR3 comprises 15 residues. Here the CDR3 DNA reads TGTGCCAGCAGCTTAGAGCAGGGGGCGTTCTACGAGCAGTACTTC. Encoded protein: CASSLEQGAFYEQYF.